This is a list of T cell receptor beta chains from one sample in a study of blood T cell repertoires in COVID-19. The assay was immunoSEQ multiplex PCR, and TCRdb's table has in-frame clones only and misses some. The sample shows fewer than 40,000 clones, about 90% of them seen only once. The sample taken for sequencing was peripheral blood. The receptors originated from a woman aged 35 to 49 with active or convalescent COVID-19. Both conserved end residues are part of each CDR3. The D gene is left open where the match is weak. Rows may omit the clone size; those that give it use once, few, many or a size class.

few	TRBJ2-2	14	TRBV4-2	TRBD1	CASSLRTGDGELFF	TGTGCCAGCAGCCTCAGAACAGGGGACGGGGAGCTGTTTTTT
.	TRBJ2-3	15	TRBV7-6	TRBD2	CASSSSGGRTDTQYF	TGTGCCAGCAGCTCTAGCGGGGGCCGCACAGATACGCAGTATTTT
.	TRBJ2-7	18	TRBV9	TRBD2	CASSERETLAGARGEQYF	TGTGCCAGCAGCGAGAGGGAAACACTAGCGGGGGCCAGGGGCGAGCAGTACTTC
.	TRBJ1-2	14	TRBV6-5	.	CASSYSDSYYGYTF	TGTGCCAGCAGTTACTCGGACAGTTACTATGGCTACACCTTC
few	TRBJ2-7	15	TRBV6-5	TRBD1	CASRRDREVSYEQYF	TGTGCCAGCAGGAGGGACAGGGAGGTTTCCTACGAGCAGTACTTC
.	TRBJ1-2	17	TRBV27	TRBD1	CASSPNVLDRDNYGYTF	TGTGCCAGCAGTCCCAATGTTCTAGACAGGGACAACTATGGCTACACCTTC
.	TRBJ1-1	14	TRBV7-2	.	CASSSRMGGTEAFF	TGTGCCAGCAGCTCCCGCATGGGGGGCACTGAAGCTTTCTTT
.	TRBJ2-3	18	TRBV14	TRBD2	CASSQATLTSGVLGTQYF	TGTGCCAGCAGCCAGGCCACGCTGACTAGCGGGGTTTTGGGTACGCAGTATTTT
.	TRBJ2-1	13	TRBV6-4	.	CASSRGTQNEQFF	TGTGCCAGCAGCCGGGGGACCCAAAATGAGCAGTTCTTC
.	TRBJ1-5	18	TRBV7-2	TRBD1	CASSLRGDRRLSNQPQHF	TGTGCCAGCAGCTTAAGGGGGGACAGGAGGTTGAGCAATCAGCCCCAGCATTTT
.	TRBJ2-7	12	TRBV12-3/TRBV12-4	.	CASSSGGRKQYF	TGTGCCAGCAGTTCCGGGGGGCGGAAGCAGTACTTC
.	TRBJ2-7	16	TRBV27	TRBD1	CASSPPPTGGMYEQYF	TGTGCCAGCAGTCCTCCCCCCACAGGGGGGATGTACGAGCAGTACTTC
.	TRBJ1-3	16	TRBV28	.	CASGATRLPSGNTIYF	TGTGCCAGCGGGGCGACTCGGCTCCCCTCTGGAAACACCATATATTTT
.	TRBJ1-6	15	TRBV7-9	TRBD1	CASSLRTGDNSPLHF	TGTGCCAGCAGCTTACGGACAGGGGATAATTCACCCCTCCACTTT
once	TRBJ1-4	15	TRBV27	.	CASSLSTIGLEKLFF	TGTGCCAGCAGTTTATCGACCATTGGACTTGAAAAACTGTTTTTT
.	TRBJ1-2	14	TRBV21-1	.	CASSKDVTGNGYTF	TGTGCCAGCAGCAAAGATGTGACAGGGAATGGCTACACCTTC
once	TRBJ1-1	15	TRBV3-1/TRBV3-2	.	CASSQPGHTNTEAFF	TGTGCCAGCAGCCAACCGGGACACACTAACACTGAAGCTTTCTTT
.	TRBJ2-7	12	TRBV25-1	TRBD1	CASRQGAYEQYF	TGTGCCAGCAGACAGGGGGCCTACGAGCAGTACTTC
.	TRBJ1-2	13	TRBV5-1	.	CASSLRHRDRYTF	TGCGCCAGCAGCTTGCGTCACAGGGATCGCTACACCTTC
.	TRBJ2-3	16	TRBV11-3	TRBD2	CASSLGTSGSTDTQYF	TGTGCCAGCAGCCTAGGGACTAGCGGTAGCACAGATACGCAGTATTTT
.	TRBJ2-1	15	TRBV2	.	CASSLWRGQVHEQFF	TGTGCCAGCAGTCTTTGGCGGGGGCAGGTCCATGAGCAGTTCTTC
.	TRBJ2-3	17	TRBV9	TRBD2	CASSVAGGAGFTDTQYF	TGTGCCAGCAGCGTAGCCGGGGGGGCCGGATTCACAGATACGCAGTATTTT
.	TRBJ1-5	16	TRBV5-1	.	CASSPEGRGRNQPQHF	TGCGCCAGCAGCCCCGAGGGCAGGGGAAGGAATCAGCCCCAGCATTTT
few	TRBJ1-2	16	TRBV5-4	TRBD1	CASSLVGSGGLYGYTF	TGTGCCAGCAGCTTGGTCGGGTCAGGGGGCCTCTATGGCTACACCTTC
.	TRBJ2-7	14	TRBV5-1	TRBD2	CASSLGGLATEQYF	TGCGCCAGCAGCTTGGGGGGACTAGCGACTGAGCAGTACTTC
.	TRBJ2-3	17	TRBV21-1	.	CASSKAPTSRNTDTQYF	TGTGCCAGCAGCAAAGCGCCGACTAGCAGAAACACAGATACGCAGTATTTT
.	TRBJ2-2	13	TRBV2	.	CASSRNEAGELFF	TGTGCCAGCAGCCGCAATGAGGCCGGGGAGCTGTTTTTT
.	TRBJ2-7	14	TRBV19	.	CASSMGPRSYEQYF	TGTGCCAGTAGTATGGGGCCTCGCTCCTACGAGCAGTACTTC
.	TRBJ2-5	11	TRBV20-1	TRBD1	CSKGGAETQYF	TGCAGTAAAGGGGGCGCAGAGACCCAGTACTTC
once	TRBJ2-5	14	TRBV29-1	TRBD2	CSAPSGGGQETQYF	TGCAGCGCTCCTAGCGGGGGGGGCCAAGAGACCCAGTACTTC
.	TRBJ2-7	16	TRBV30	.	CAWSVGRPTWGDEQYF	TGTGCCTGGAGTGTAGGACGCCCCACGTGGGGGGACGAGCAGTACTTC
.	TRBJ2-7	15	TRBV7-8	.	CASSPPGQIYYEQYF	TGTGCCAGCAGCCCGCCTGGACAGATTTACTACGAGCAGTACTTC
.	TRBJ1-1	15	TRBV4-1	.	CASSQADRTYTEAFF	TGCGCCAGCAGCCAAGCTGACAGGACTTACACTGAAGCTTTCTTT
.	TRBJ1-1	15	TRBV6-2/TRBV6-3	.	CASSDRRGRYTEAFF	TGTGCCAGCAGCGACCGCAGGGGCAGGTACACTGAAGCTTTCTTT
.	TRBJ1-1	14	TRBV29-1	TRBD1	CSAYRGAAHTEAFF	TGCAGCGCTTACAGGGGGGCCGCACACACTGAAGCTTTCTTT
.	TRBJ2-1	15	TRBV21-1	.	CASSKVYRFNNEQFF	TGTGCCAGCAGCAAAGTATACCGGTTCAACAATGAGCAGTTCTTC
.	TRBJ2-7	15	TRBV10-3	.	CAIRTQITDSYEQYF	TGTGCCATCAGGACACAGATAACCGACTCCTACGAGCAGTACTTC
.	TRBJ1-4	15	TRBV4-2	.	CASSQVGAANEKLFF	TGTGCCAGCAGCCAAGTAGGCGCGGCTAATGAAAAACTGTTTTTT
.	TRBJ1-2	10	TRBV30	.	CAREDYGYTF	TGTGCTCGGGAAGACTATGGCTACACCTTC
.	TRBJ2-3	16	TRBV9	TRBD1	CASSVTGTGGSDTQYF	TGTGCCAGCAGCGTAACCGGGACAGGGGGCTCAGATACGCAGTATTTT
few	TRBJ1-2	14	TRBV27	.	CASSFWPQGAGYTF	TGTGCCAGCAGTTTTTGGCCCCAGGGCGCTGGCTACACCTTC
.	TRBJ2-7	15	TRBV4-1	TRBD2	CASSQAGTTVVEQYF	TGCGCCAGCAGCCAAGCCGGGACTACCGTCGTCGAGCAGTACTTC
.	TRBJ2-1	15	TRBV11-2	.	CASSLDLLRGSEQFF	TGTGCCAGCAGCTTAGACTTGCTAAGAGGCAGTGAGCAGTTCTTC
.	TRBJ1-4	13	TRBV30	.	CAWGTGTNEKLFF	TGTGCCTGGGGAACAGGGACTAATGAAAAACTGTTTTTT
.	TRBJ1-5	15	TRBV6-5	TRBD1	CASSWDRDSNQPQHF	TGTGCCAGCAGTTGGGACAGGGATAGCAATCAGCCCCAGCATTTT
.	TRBJ2-2	16	TRBV25-1	TRBD1	CASMGQARLNTGELFF	TGTGCCAGCATGGGACAGGCCCGACTAAACACCGGGGAGCTGTTTTTT
.	TRBJ1-2	17	TRBV7-2	TRBD1	CASSLASGTGSRYGYTF	TGTGCCAGCAGCTTAGCTTCCGGGACAGGCTCTCGCTATGGCTACACCTTC
.	TRBJ2-5	14	TRBV20-1	.	CSASWLVEGETQYF	TGCAGTGCTAGTTGGCTAGTGGAGGGAGAGACCCAGTACTTC
.	TRBJ2-3	16	TRBV12-5	TRBD2	CASGLGLAGRGNTQYF	TGTGCTAGTGGTTTGGGACTAGCGGGGAGAGGCAATACGCAGTATTTT
once	TRBJ2-7	13	TRBV7-2	TRBD2	CASSFGRAYEQYF	TGTGCCAGCAGCTTCGGGAGGGCCTACGAGCAGTACTTC